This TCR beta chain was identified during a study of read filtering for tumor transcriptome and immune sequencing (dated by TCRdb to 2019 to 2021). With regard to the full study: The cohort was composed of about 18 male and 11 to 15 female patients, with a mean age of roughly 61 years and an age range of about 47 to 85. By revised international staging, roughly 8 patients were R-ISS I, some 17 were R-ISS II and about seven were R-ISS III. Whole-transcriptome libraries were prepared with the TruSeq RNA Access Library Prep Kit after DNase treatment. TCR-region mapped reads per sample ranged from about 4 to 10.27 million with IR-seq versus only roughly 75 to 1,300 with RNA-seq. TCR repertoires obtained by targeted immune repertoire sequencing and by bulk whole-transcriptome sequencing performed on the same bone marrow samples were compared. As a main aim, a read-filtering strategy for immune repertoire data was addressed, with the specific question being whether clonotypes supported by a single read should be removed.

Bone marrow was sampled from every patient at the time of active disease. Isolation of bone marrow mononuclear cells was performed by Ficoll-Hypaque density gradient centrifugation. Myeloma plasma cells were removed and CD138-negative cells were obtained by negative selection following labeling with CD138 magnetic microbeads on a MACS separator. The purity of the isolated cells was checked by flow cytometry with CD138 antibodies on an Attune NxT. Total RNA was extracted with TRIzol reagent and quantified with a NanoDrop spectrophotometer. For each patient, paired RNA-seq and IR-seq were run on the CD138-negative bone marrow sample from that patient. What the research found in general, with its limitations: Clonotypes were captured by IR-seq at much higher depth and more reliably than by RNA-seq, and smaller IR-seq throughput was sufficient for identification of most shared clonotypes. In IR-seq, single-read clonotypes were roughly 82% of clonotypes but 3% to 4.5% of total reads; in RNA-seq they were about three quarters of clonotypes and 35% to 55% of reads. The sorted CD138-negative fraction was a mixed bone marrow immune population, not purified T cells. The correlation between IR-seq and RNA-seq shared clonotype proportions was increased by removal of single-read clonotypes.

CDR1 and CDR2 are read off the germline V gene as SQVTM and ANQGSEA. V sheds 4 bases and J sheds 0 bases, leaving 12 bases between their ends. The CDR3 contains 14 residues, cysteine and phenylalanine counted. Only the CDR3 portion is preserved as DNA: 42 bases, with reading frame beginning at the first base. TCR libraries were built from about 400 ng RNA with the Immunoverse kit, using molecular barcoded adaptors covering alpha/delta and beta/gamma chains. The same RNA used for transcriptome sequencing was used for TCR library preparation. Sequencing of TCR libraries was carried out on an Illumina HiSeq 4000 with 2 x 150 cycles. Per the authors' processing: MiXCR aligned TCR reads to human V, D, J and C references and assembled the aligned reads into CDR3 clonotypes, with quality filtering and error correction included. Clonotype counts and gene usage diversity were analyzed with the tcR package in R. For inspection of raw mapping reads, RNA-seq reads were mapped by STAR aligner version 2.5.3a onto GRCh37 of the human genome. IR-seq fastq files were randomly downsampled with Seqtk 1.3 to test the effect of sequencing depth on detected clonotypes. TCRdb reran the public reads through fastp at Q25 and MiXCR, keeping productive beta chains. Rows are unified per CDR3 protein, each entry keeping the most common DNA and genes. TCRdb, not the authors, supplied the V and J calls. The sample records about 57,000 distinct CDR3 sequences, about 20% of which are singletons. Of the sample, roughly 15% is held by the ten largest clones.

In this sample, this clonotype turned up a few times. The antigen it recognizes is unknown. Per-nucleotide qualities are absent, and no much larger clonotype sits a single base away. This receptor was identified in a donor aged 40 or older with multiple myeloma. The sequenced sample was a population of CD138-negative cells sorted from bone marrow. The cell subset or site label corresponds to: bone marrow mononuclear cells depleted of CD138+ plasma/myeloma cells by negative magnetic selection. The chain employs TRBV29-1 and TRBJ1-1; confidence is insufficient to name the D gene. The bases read TGCAGCGTTGTGTTGCAGAGATTGAACACTGAAGCTTTCTTT. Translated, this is CSVVLQRLNTEAFF.